What follows are 27 T cell receptor beta chains derived from one specimen sequenced in a study of shared clonotypes between healthy human individuals. Here immunoSEQ multiplex PCR was the method, and the copy in TCRdb shows in-frame clones only, minus some. The data contain roughly 1,100,000 clones, around four fifths of them singletons. Sequencing was performed on memory CD4+ T cells sorted from blood. Subset in this sample: CD45RA-negative fraction. These TCRs come from a man younger than 35 in good health.

This rearrangement joins TRBV6-1 to TRBJ2-7, with D tentatively TRBD2 (6 bases). The CDR3 is 12 amino acids. Looked up from germline, CDR1 is MNHNS and CDR2 is SASEGT. Trimming took 6 bases from V and 5 from J, leaving 11 bases between them. The CDR3 bases are TGTGCCAGCAGCCTGGGGGGACACGAGCAGTACTTC. Its protein is CASSLGGHEQYF.

J is TRBJ1-1 and V is TRBV20-1; D remains ambiguous. The germline CDR1 and CDR2 sequences are DFQATT and SNEGSKA (reference sequence). CDR3 length equals 11 residues. Trimming took 6 bases from V and 6 from J, leaving 11 bases between them. This CDR3 reads CSAPDTPEAFF. In nucleotides, the CDR3 is TGCAGTGCACCCGACACCCCTGAAGCTTTCTTT.

The chain joins TRBV5-4 to TRBJ1-1; 8 bases are shared with TRBD1. Germline trimming cut 5 bases from V and 6 bases from J; bases unmatched to any gene: 9. The CDR3 loop spans 14 amino acids. In germline, CDR1 is SGHNT, CDR2 YYREEE (reference sequence). CDR3 sequence reads: CASSLGQGNAEAFF. The CDR3 DNA reads TGTGCCAGCAGTCTAGGACAGGGTAATGCTGAAGCTTTCTTT.

Details on this clone: It may be a read error: a sequence one base away is much more abundant. Additional DNA sequences in this sample encode the identical CDR3. The chain links TRBV5-4 to TRBJ2-2; D is uncertain. Germline lookup yields CDR1 SGHNT and CDR2 YYREEE (reference sequence). V was trimmed by 3 bases and J by 0 bases, leaving 0 bases between them. The CDR3 is 12 amino acids. The CDR3 loop is CASSSNTGELFF. The CDR3 DNA is TGTGCCAGCAGCTCGAACACCGGGGAGCTGTTTTTT.

This CDR3 reads CASSPETRTSGGDEQFF. As DNA, the CDR3 is TGTGCCAGCAGCCCCGAGACTAGGACTAGCGGGGGAGATGAGCAGTTCTTC. V usage is TRBV11-3 and J usage is TRBJ2-1; 13 bases map to TRBD2. This CDR3 has 17 amino acids. Germline V gene data show CDR1 as SGHNT and CDR2 as YENEEA. The V gene end was trimmed by 5 bases and the J gene end by 8 bases; junction bases not matched to a gene: 12.

The rearrangement links TRBV28 to TRBJ2-7; D is perhaps TRBD1 or TRBD2 (6 bases each). Between the trimmed V and J ends, which lost 4 bases and 4 bases, there was a span of 17 bases. Germline V gives CDR1 MDHEN, CDR2 SYDVKM. The length of the CDR3 is 15 residues. The CDR3 protein is CASSSKVKGGYEQYF. Written as DNA, the CDR3 is TGTGCCAGCAGTTCCAAGGTCAAGGGGGGATACGAGCAGTACTTC.

J is TRBJ1-3 and V is TRBV19; a possible D gene is TRBD1 (5 bases). Germline V lookup: CDR1 LNHDA, CDR2 SQIVND (reference sequence). The ends were cut back, 6 bases at V and 4 bases at J, with 16 bases in the middle. CDR3 length: 15 amino acids. CDR3 sequence: CASSDSSSGGNTIYF. The CDR3 coding sequence is TGTGCCAGTAGCGACAGCTCCTCAGGAGGAAACACCATATATTTT.

The chain has TRBV6-5 and TRBJ1-2, with D possibly being TRBD1 (5 bases). Trimming pared 0 bases from V and 3 bases from J, leaving 8 bases between. Germline CDR1 MNHEY, CDR2 SVGAGI. The CDR3 consists of 14 residues. Here the CDR3 reads CASSYSDRYYGYTF. The CDR3 nucleotides read TGTGCCAGCAGTTACTCTGACAGATACTATGGCTACACCTTC.

The rearrangement uses TRBV5-1 and TRBJ2-1, with TRBD2 matching 10 bases. With 3 bases clipped from V and 5 bases from J, the junction kept 5 bases outside the gene matches. Germline lookup yields CDR1 SGHRS and CDR2 YFSETQ. This CDR3 has 15 residues. The CDR3 DNA is TGCGCCAGCAGCTCTGGACTAGCGGCCGACAATGAGCAGTTCTTC. This codes for CASSSGLAADNEQFF.

V gene TRBV6-4 combines with J gene TRBJ1-4; TRBD1 matches at 7 bases. Germline assignment: CDR1 MRHNA and CDR2 SNTAGT. CDR3 length equals 20 residues. Losses at the gene ends were 0 bases for V and 8 bases for J; bases not matched to a gene: 21. CDR3: CASSDSHLKTNRGGGEKLFF. Here the CDR3 DNA reads TGTGCCAGCAGTGACTCCCACTTAAAGACGAACAGGGGTGGTGGGGAAAAACTGTTTTTT.

Comment on this clone: Other DNA sequences in this specimen translate into the identical CDR3. The genes are TRBV6-5 and TRBJ2-7; D not resolved. V shed 5 bases and J shed 4 bases, with 12 bases lying between them. CDR3 size: 13 residues. Germline V gene data show CDR1 as MNHEY and CDR2 as SVGAGI. The CDR3 reads CASSRTGSYEQYF. CDR3 DNA sequence: TGTGCCAGCAGTAGGACGGGTTCGTACGAGCAGTACTTC.

The rearrangement uses TRBV9 and TRBJ2-6; D possibly matches TRBD1 or TRBD2 (6 bases each). The CDR3 contains 18 residues. The germline CDR1 and CDR2 sequences are SGDLS and YYNGEE. Trimming shortened V by 4 bases and J by 0 bases, and 17 bases separated the two germline ends. DNA of the CDR3: TGTGCCAGCAGCTTGCGACAGGAGGGAAACTCTGGGGCCAACGTCCTGACTTTC. It is translated as CASSLRQEGNSGANVLTF.

This clone has a handful of counts. Different DNA sequences within this sample yield the same CDR3. The gene calls are TRBV6-1 and TRBJ1-1; D is undetermined. Deletions cut 5 bases from V and 2 bases from J, with 9 bases between. CDR1 MNHNS and CDR2 SASEGT come from the germline V gene. The CDR3 extends over 13 amino acids. The CDR3 loop is CASSLGLNTEAFF. In nucleotides, the CDR3 is TGTGCCAGCAGTTTAGGCTTAAACACTGAAGCTTTCTTT.

The CDR3 region is CAWSDTGDGYTF. The CDR3 DNA sequence: TGTGCCTGGAGTGATACAGGGGATGGCTACACCTTC. V is TRBV30 and J is TRBJ1-2, with 7 bases matching TRBD1. After removal of 1 base from V and 6 bases from J, the junction contained 2 bases not matched to a gene. Germline V CDR1 and CDR2: GTSNPN, SVGIG (reference sequence). This CDR3 spans 12 amino acids.

This clone has a single count. This chain joins TRBV30 and TRBJ2-7; D perhaps matches TRBD2 (6 bases). Trimming removed 7 bases from V and 6 bases from J, with 13 bases in between. The CDR3 is 11 amino acids. CDR1 is GTSNPN, CDR2 SVGIG, per germline (reference sequence). The CDR3 DNA sequence: TGTGCCTTAATCGGGGGAACCGAGCAGTACTTC. Protein: CALIGGTEQYF.

This clone was observed a handful of times. A much bigger clone sits one base away, suggesting this may be a read error. Other nucleotide sequences in the sample specify the same CDR3. The genes are TRBV11-2 and TRBJ1-1; the D is unclear. V was shortened by 4 bases and J by 0 bases, with 6 bases between the two germline ends. This CDR3 region has 13 residues. Germline V gene lookup returns CDR1 SGHAT and CDR2 FQNNGV. The CDR3 reads CASSSDMNTEAFF. DNA for the CDR3: TGTGCCAGCAGCTCAGACATGAACACTGAAGCTTTCTTT.

The chain combines TRBV7-9 with TRBJ2-3, with a weak D call TRBD2 (5 bases). The CDR3 contains 16 residues. Trimming stripped 5 bases from V and 1 base from J, with 16 bases between. Germline V CDR1 and CDR2: SEHNR, FQNEAQ (reference sequence). The CDR3 nucleotides are TGTGCCAGCAGCCTAGTGCGAGGGAGAGGCACAGATACGCAGTATTTT. Its protein is CASSLVRGRGTDTQYF.

The chain has TRBV7-2 and TRBJ2-2; TRBD2 agrees at 9 bases. Per the germline V gene, CDR1 is SGHTA and CDR2 is FQGNSA. There are 14 residues in the CDR3. With V trimmed by 5 bases and J by 5 bases, 3 bases remained unmatched. CDR3 region: CASSRLAATGELFF. DNA for the CDR3: TGTGCCAGCAGCCGACTAGCGGCGACCGGGGAGCTGTTTTTT. Complete variable domain (other parts from reference TRBV7-2 and TRBJ2-2): GAGVSQSPSNKVTEKGKDVELRCDPISGHTALYWYRQSLGQGLEFLIYFQGNSAPDKSGLPSDRFSAERTGGSVSTLTIQRTQQEDSAVYLCASSRLAATGELFFGEGSRLTVL.

The chain carries TRBV7-2 and TRBJ2-2; D gene ambiguous. The CDR3 is 12 amino acids. V was cut by 3 bases and J by 7 bases, with 6 bases left in between. Germline V gene sequence: CDR1 SGHTA, CDR2 FQGNSA. CDR3 residues: CASSFDNGELFF. The CDR3 region has the DNA TGTGCCAGCAGCTTCGATAACGGGGAGCTGTTTTTT. Using reference TRBV7-2 and TRBJ2-2 for the parts outside the CDR3, the full variable domain is GAGVSQSPSNKVTEKGKDVELRCDPISGHTALYWYRQSLGQGLEFLIYFQGNSAPDKSGLPSDRFSAERTGGSVSTLTIQRTQQEDSAVYLCASSFDNGELFFGEGSRLTVL.

This clone turned up a few times. The chain combines TRBV11-3 with TRBJ2-1; D possibly matches TRBD1 or TRBD2 (5 bases each). Germline V gives CDR1 SGHNT, CDR2 YENEEA. The ends were cut back, 9 bases at V and 7 bases at J, with 16 bases in the middle. The CDR3 is made up of 13 amino acids. CDR3 bases: TGTGCCAGTTCAGGGTCGACGGGGAATGAGCAGTTCTTC. It yields the protein CASSGSTGNEQFF.

The chain links TRBV5-1 to TRBJ1-2; a possible D gene is TRBD1 (6 bases). This CDR3 region has 13 residues. The germline CDR1 and CDR2 sequences are SGHRS and YFSETQ. V was pared by 0 bases and J by 8 bases, with 11 bases between. CDR3 nucleotide sequence: TGCGCCAGCAGCTTGGCAGGGGACGCCGGCTACACCTTC. Protein product: CASSLAGDAGYTF.

This clone has more than one count but fewer than ten. The same CDR3 arises from other DNA sequences in this sample as well. The rearrangement uses TRBV5-1 and TRBJ1-4, with a possible D match to TRBD1 (6 bases). The germline gives CDR1 SGHRS, CDR2 YFSETQ. V lost 4 bases to trimming and J lost 4 bases, with 11 bases between them. The CDR3 is 14 amino acids. This CDR3 is CASSRQADNEKLFF. The CDR3 nucleotides are TGCGCCAGCAGCAGACAGGCGGATAATGAAAAACTGTTTTTT.

The rearrangement links TRBV4-1 to TRBJ2-7, with 13 bases matching TRBD2. CDR3 length equals 15 residues. Germline values: CDR1 MGHRA, CDR2 YSYEKL. The J segment lost 2 bases and the V segment lost 4 bases, leaving 2 bases of the junction unmatched. DNA for the CDR3: TGCGCCAGCAGCCCAGGACTAGCGGGAGCCTACGAGCAGTACTTC. Protein: CASSPGLAGAYEQYF.

This chain joins TRBV28 and TRBJ1-3; 7 bases are shared with TRBD1. CDR3 length: 15 amino acids. Trimming at V came to 6 bases and at J to 0 bases, leaving 5 bases not matched to a gene. CDR1 and CDR2 (germline): MDHEN, SYDVKM. The DNA for the CDR3 is TGTGCCAGCAGAATAGACAGGGTCTCTGGAAACACCATATATTTT. Translation gives CASRIDRVSGNTIYF.

The chain combines TRBV2 with TRBJ2-7; 12 positions match TRBD2. The germline CDR1 and CDR2 sequences are SNHLY and FYNNEI. V lost 4 bases and J lost 6; bases outside the gene matches: 4. CDR3 size: 14 residues. Here the CDR3 DNA reads TGTGCCAGCAGTGGGACTAGCGGGGCCCTCGAGCAGTACTTC. It codes for CASSGTSGALEQYF.

This chain uses TRBV2 with TRBJ1-4; 12 bases fit TRBD1. The CDR3 consists of 14 residues. The germline CDR1 and CDR2 sequences are SNHLY and FYNNEI. V shed 7 bases, J shed 9 bases, and the junction held 6 bases outside the gene matches. The CDR3 region is CASIPGQGAQKLFF. For the CDR3, the DNA is TGTGCCAGCATTCCGGGACAGGGGGCCCAAAAACTGTTTTTT.

The chain links TRBV4-1 to TRBJ2-7; D is possibly TRBD1 (7 bases). This CDR3 region has 14 residues. Deletions cut 9 bases from V and 5 bases from J, with 20 bases between. Per the germline V gene, CDR1 is MGHRA and CDR2 is YSYEKL. CDR3 nucleotide sequence: TGCGCCAGGGTTGTCAGGGGGGAATGGGACGAGCAGTACTTC. It translates to CARVVRGEWDEQYF.